The next 20 T cell receptor beta chains were all read from a single sample in a study of blood T cell repertoires in COVID-19. Assay used: immunoSEQ multiplex PCR; TCRdb lists only in-frame clones, some missing. The repertoire holds about 73,000 clones, with over 75% as singletons. Sequencing was performed on peripheral blood. The receptor set was obtained from an older woman with acute or convalescent COVID-19.

There are a few counts of this clone. This chain connects TRBV7-9 to TRBJ2-4; D may be TRBD1 (6 bases). CDR3 size: 16 residues. V lost 2 bases and J 2 bases, leaving 13 bases between the germline ends. In germline, CDR1 is SEHNR, CDR2 FQNEAQ (reference sequence). CDR3 sequence: CASSLIGGASKNIQYF. For the CDR3, the DNA is TGTGCCAGCAGCTTAATTGGGGGCGCGTCCAAAAACATTCAGTACTTC. Drawing the rest from reference TRBV7-9 and TRBJ2-4, the complete variable domain is DTGVSQNPRHKITKRGQNVTFRCDPISEHNRLYWYRQTLGQGPEFLTYFQNEAQLEKSRLLSDRFSAERPKGSFSTLEIQRTEQGDSAMYLCASSLIGGASKNIQYFGAGTRLSVL.

The chain links TRBV2 to TRBJ2-2, with 11 positions matching TRBD2. The CDR3 runs to 17 residues. After removal of 5 bases from V and 5 bases from J, the junction contained 10 bases not matched to a gene. Germline CDR1 SNHLY, CDR2 FYNNEI. The CDR3 region is CASSPSRLAGPTGELFF. The CDR3 coding sequence is TGTGCCAGCAGTCCCTCTCGACTAGCGGGACCGACCGGGGAGCTGTTTTTT.

CDR3 DNA sequence: TGTGCCAGCAGCCCCCAGGGACAGCCCAATTCACCCCTCCACTTT. Protein product: CASSPQGQPNSPLHF. The V call is TRBV7-9, the J call TRBJ1-6; the match to TRBD1 covers 7 bases. Germline V gives CDR1 SEHNR, CDR2 FQNEAQ (reference sequence). Unmatched junction bases numbered 8, after V lost 5 bases and J lost 7 bases. The length of the CDR3 is 15 residues.

V and J are TRBV2 and TRBJ2-1, with TRBD2 identical over 7 bases. The CDR3 consists of 12 residues. V lost 7 bases to trimming and J lost 9 bases; unmatched junction nucleotides: 6. Germline V gives CDR1 SNHLY, CDR2 FYNNEI. CDR3 sequence: CASNLRESEQFF. The CDR3 nucleotides read TGTGCCAGCAATCTGCGGGAGAGTGAGCAGTTCTTC.

CDR3 protein: CASSFSGEGETQYF. Written as DNA, the CDR3 is TGTGCCAGCAGTTTCTCCGGGGAGGGAGAGACCCAGTACTTC. This chain connects TRBV28 to TRBJ2-5; 7 bases agree with TRBD2. The CDR3 covers 14 residues. Germline CDR1 MDHEN, CDR2 SYDVKM. V dropped 3 bases and J dropped 4; count of bases not matched to a gene: 5.

The rearrangement joins TRBV6-1 to TRBJ2-3; D gene uncertain. Germline CDR1 MNHNS, CDR2 SASEGT. V gave up 1 base and J gave up 4 bases, with 6 bases separating them. CDR3 size: 13 residues. CDR3 DNA: TGTGCCAGCAGTGAAGGAGCTGCAGATACGCAGTATTTT. As protein: CASSEGAADTQYF.

This clone was recorded a few times. V usage is TRBV7-8 and J usage is TRBJ1-3; 7 nucleotides match TRBD1. The CDR3 has 16 residues. Germline V CDR1 and CDR2: SGHVS, FQNEAQ. The ends lost 5 bases at V and 0 bases at J; junction bases unmatched: 7. The CDR3 DNA sequence: TGTGCCAGCAGCGCCGGGACAGCCAACTCTGGAAACACCATATATTTT. This translates into CASSAGTANSGNTIYF.

The chain has TRBV7-2 and TRBJ1-5; D is unclear. The CDR3 spans 14 residues. Germline CDR1 reads SGHTA; CDR2 reads FQGNSA. V was trimmed by 1 base and J by 2 bases, leaving 6 bases between them. This CDR3 is CASSLDSGNQPQHF. CDR3 in DNA: TGTGCCAGCAGCTTAGACAGTGGCAATCAGCCCCAGCATTTT.

This rearrangement joins TRBV6-1 to TRBJ2-4; 11 bases line up with TRBD1. Per germline, CDR1 MNHNS and CDR2 SASEGT. V lost 4 bases, J lost 6 bases, and 11 bases stayed unmatched. The length of the CDR3 is 17 residues. The CDR3: CASSVGWDRGIGNIQYF. CDR3 coding DNA: TGTGCCAGCAGTGTAGGGTGGGACAGGGGGATTGGAAACATTCAGTACTTC.

The V gene is TRBV6-5, the J gene TRBJ2-7; 13 bases are shared with TRBD2. V gave up 6 bases and J gave up 2 bases; unmatched junction bases: 1. Germline CDR1 reads MNHEY; CDR2 reads SVGAGI. This CDR3 comprises 14 residues. CDR3 protein: CASSGTSGAYEQYF. The DNA for the CDR3 is TGTGCCAGCAGCGGGACTAGCGGGGCCTACGAGCAGTACTTC.

In this sample, this clone turned up once. The CDR3 coding sequence is TGCGCCAGCAGCCAGGTACGTTCGCCTATCACTGAAGCTTTCTTT. As protein: CASSQVRSPITEAFF. The chain couples TRBV4-1 to TRBJ1-1; D call uncertain. This CDR3 is built from 15 residues. Germline-derived CDR1 and CDR2 are MGHRA and YSYEKL. The ends were cut back, 3 bases at V and 4 bases at J, with 15 bases in the middle.

The chain combines TRBV6-4 with TRBJ2-2; possibly TRBD1 for D (5 bases). The CDR3 spans 14 residues. CDR1 is MRHNA, CDR2 SNTAGT, per germline. Trimming cost V 0 bases and J 6 bases, with 8 bases left between them. CDR3 residues: CASSDSRVPGELFF. CDR3 bases: TGTGCCAGCAGTGACTCCAGGGTCCCCGGGGAGCTGTTTTTT.

The chain has TRBV2 and TRBJ1-4; 7 bases are shared with TRBD1. The CDR3 has 13 residues. V shed 6 bases, J shed 8 bases, and the junction held 6 bases outside the gene matches. Germline V gives CDR1 SNHLY, CDR2 FYNNEI. For the CDR3, the DNA is TGTGCCAGCAGACTATTCAGGGGGGAAAAACTGTTTTTT. Amino acids: CASRLFRGEKLFF.

The chain carries TRBV9 and TRBJ2-3; 9 bases map to TRBD1. The V segment lost 0 bases and the J segment 7 bases; nucleotides outside the gene matches: 6. Germline CDR1 and CDR2: SGDLS and YYNGEE. The length of the CDR3 is 15 residues. CDR3 residues: CASSVEGQGTNTQYF. The CDR3 DNA reads as TGTGCCAGCAGCGTAGAGGGACAGGGAACAAATACGCAGTATTTT.

This chain uses TRBV2 with TRBJ2-7, with D perhaps matching TRBD1 (6 bases). Germline CDR1 SNHLY, CDR2 FYNNEI. Trimming took 8 bases from V and 4 from J, leaving 12 bases between them. The CDR3 loop spans 12 amino acids. CDR3 amino acids: CASDYRDYEQYF. The CDR3 coding sequence is TGTGCCAGCGACTACAGGGATTACGAGCAGTACTTC.

V gene TRBV4-2 combines with J gene TRBJ2-6; D may be TRBD1 (6 bases). The CDR3 totals 18 residues. V dropped 0 bases and J dropped 1 base, with 13 bases sitting between them. The V gene's germline CDR1 is LGHNA and CDR2 YNFKEQ. The CDR3, as DNA: TGTGCCAGCAGCCAAGAAGGACAGCAGACGTCTGGGGCCAACGTCCTGACTTTC. Translated: CASSQEGQQTSGANVLTF.

This chain's CDR3 is CASTGTSGLTGELFF. The CDR3 DNA sequence: TGTGCCAGCACCGGGACTAGCGGGTTGACCGGGGAGCTGTTTTTT. The J gene is TRBJ2-2, the V gene TRBV6-1; 12 bases match TRBD2. The V gene end was trimmed by 7 bases and the J gene end by 5 bases; junction bases not matched to a gene: 5. The CDR3 totals 15 residues. Per the germline V gene, CDR1 is MNHNS and CDR2 is SASEGT.

The J gene is TRBJ1-6, the V gene TRBV27; 9 nucleotides align to TRBD1. The CDR3 has 15 residues. CDR1 is MNHEY, CDR2 SMNVEV, per germline (reference sequence). The junction had 6 bases not matched to a gene; V was cut back by 2 bases and J by 10 bases. The CDR3 nucleotides are TGTGCCAGCAGTTTAAGGACAGGGGAAAGATCACCCCTCCACTTT. Translation: CASSLRTGERSPLHF.

This clone is medium-sized in the sample. This chain joins TRBV7-9 and TRBJ1-6; the match to TRBD1 covers 7 bases. Losses at the gene ends were 5 bases for V and 9 bases for J; bases not matched to a gene: 4. From germline, CDR1 is SEHNR and CDR2 FQNEAQ (reference sequence). The CDR3 consists of 13 residues. Written as DNA, the CDR3 is TGTGCCAGCAGCCTACGGACAGGTTCACCCCTCCACTTT. This translates into CASSLRTGSPLHF.

The chain combines TRBV24-1 with TRBJ2-1; TRBD2 agrees at 11 bases. The CDR3 extends over 17 amino acids. The V gene's germline CDR1 is KGHDR and CDR2 SFDVKD. The J segment lost 4 bases and the V segment lost 5 bases, leaving 9 bases of the junction unmatched. This CDR3 is CATSARGLADKYNEQFF. The CDR3 coding sequence is TGTGCCACCAGTGCTAGGGGACTAGCGGATAAATACAATGAGCAGTTCTTC.